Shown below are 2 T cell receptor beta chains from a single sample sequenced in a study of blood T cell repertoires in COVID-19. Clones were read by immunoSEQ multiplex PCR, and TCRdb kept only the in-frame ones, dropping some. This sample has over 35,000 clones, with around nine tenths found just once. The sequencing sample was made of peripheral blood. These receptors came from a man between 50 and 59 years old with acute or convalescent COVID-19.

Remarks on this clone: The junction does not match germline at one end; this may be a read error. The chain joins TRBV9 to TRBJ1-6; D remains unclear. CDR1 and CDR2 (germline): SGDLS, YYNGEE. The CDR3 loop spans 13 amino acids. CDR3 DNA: TGTGCCAGCAGCGCCTCCTTTAATTCACCCCTCCACTTT. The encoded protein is CASSASFNSPLHF.

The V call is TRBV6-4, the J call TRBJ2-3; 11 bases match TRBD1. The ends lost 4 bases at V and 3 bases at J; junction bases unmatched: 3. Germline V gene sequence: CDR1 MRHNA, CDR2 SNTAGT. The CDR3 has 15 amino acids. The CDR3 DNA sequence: TGTGCCAGCAGTGCGGGACAGGGGGAGACAGATACGCAGTATTTT. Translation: CASSAGQGETDTQYF.